The clone carrying this TCR beta chain was seen more than once but under ten times. The antigen is not known. These data belong to a study of naive and memory T cell subsets. General study points: Naive repertoires, especially CD8, held a few larger clonotypes, possibly memory cells re-expressing CD45RA.

Germline CDR1 is DFQATT and CDR2 is SNEGSKA (reference sequence). Trimming pared 3 bases from V and 3 bases from J, leaving 7 bases between. The CDR3 is made up of 12 amino acids. An equimolar mix of two oligonucleotides served as the beta constant-region primer for TRBC1 and TRBC2. The ligated cDNA underwent four PCR rounds using SP2 and nested alpha and beta constant-region primers. Each CDR3 protein gets one entry after TCRdb re-called the UMI-ligation and nested PCR reads with MiXCR. The table has 140,000 to 150,000 distinct CDR3 sequences, about 20% seen once; the top ten hold roughly 0.1%. This chain links TRBV20-1 with TRBJ2-3; D might be TRBD1 (5 bases). The sequencing sample was made of naive CD4+ T cells from blood. The receptor's source is a human donor in good health. In DNA form, the CDR3 reads TGCAGTGCTAGGACAGCTACAGATACGCAGTATTTT. Its protein is CSARTATDTQYF.